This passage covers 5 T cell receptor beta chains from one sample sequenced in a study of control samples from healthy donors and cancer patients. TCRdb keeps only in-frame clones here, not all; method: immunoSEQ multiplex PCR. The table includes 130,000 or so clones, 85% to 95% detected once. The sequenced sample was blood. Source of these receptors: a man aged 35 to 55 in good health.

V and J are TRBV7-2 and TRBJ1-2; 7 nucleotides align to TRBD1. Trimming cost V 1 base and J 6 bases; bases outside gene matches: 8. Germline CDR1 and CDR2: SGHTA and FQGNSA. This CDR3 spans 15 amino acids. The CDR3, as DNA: TGTGCCAGCAGCTTAGAGAGACAGGGATCAAATGGCTACACCTTC. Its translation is CASSLERQGSNGYTF.

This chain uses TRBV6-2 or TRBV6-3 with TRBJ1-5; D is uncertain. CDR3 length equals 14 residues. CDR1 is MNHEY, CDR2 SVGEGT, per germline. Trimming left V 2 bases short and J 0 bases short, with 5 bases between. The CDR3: CASSYKVSNQPQHF. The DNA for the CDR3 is TGTGCCAGCAGTTACAAGGTTAGCAATCAGCCCCAGCATTTT.

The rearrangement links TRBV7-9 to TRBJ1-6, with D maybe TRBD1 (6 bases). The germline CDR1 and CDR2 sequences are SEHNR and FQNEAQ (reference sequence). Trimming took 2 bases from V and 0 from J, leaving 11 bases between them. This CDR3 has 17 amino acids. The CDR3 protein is CASSLQGLSSYNSPLHF. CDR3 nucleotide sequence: TGTGCCAGCAGCTTACAGGGGCTAAGCTCCTATAATTCACCCCTCCACTTT.

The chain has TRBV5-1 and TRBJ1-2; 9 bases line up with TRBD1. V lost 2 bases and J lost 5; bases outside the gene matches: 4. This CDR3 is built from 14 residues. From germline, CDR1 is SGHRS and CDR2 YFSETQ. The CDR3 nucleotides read TGCGCCAGCAGCTTCGGGACAGGGAGGTATGGCTACACCTTC. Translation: CASSFGTGRYGYTF.

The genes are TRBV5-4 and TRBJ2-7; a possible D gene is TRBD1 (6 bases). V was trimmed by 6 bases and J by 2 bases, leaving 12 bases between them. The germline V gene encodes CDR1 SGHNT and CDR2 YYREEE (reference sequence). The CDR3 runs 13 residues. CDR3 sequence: CASTMRGTYEQYF. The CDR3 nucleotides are TGTGCCAGCACCATGAGGGGGACCTACGAGCAGTACTTC.